The 2 T cell receptor beta chains below were found in one sample sequenced in a study of cytotoxic CD8 clonotypes in ibrutinib-treated CLL. The repertoire was sequenced with immunoSEQ multiplex PCR; TCRdb's copy has only in-frame clones and lacks some. The sample has around 330,000 clones, about 64% seen once; the top ten hold roughly 6%. The sequencing used PBMCs, collected after 36 months of ibrutinib treatment. The receptors stem from a human donor with chronic lymphocytic leukemia.

This chain connects TRBV4-3 to TRBJ1-5; perhaps TRBD1 as D (6 bases). Germline lookup yields CDR1 LGHNA and CDR2 YSLEER. CDR3 size: 13 residues. With 5 bases removed from V and 4 bases from J, the gap between germline ends came to 9 bases. CDR3 sequence (DNA): TGCGCCAGCAGCAGGACAGTTAATCAGCCCCAGCATTTT. Translating gives CASSRTVNQPQHF.

The chain has TRBV7-9 and TRBJ1-6, with 8 bases aligning to TRBD1. The J segment lost 9 bases and the V segment lost 5 bases, leaving 6 bases of the junction unmatched. This CDR3 has 14 residues. The germline V gene has CDR1 SEHNR and CDR2 FQNEAQ (reference sequence). The CDR3 coding sequence is TGTGCCAGCAGCCCAGGGGACAGGACTTCACCCCTCCACTTT. Translation: CASSPGDRTSPLHF.